This T cell receptor beta chain was sequenced in a study of T-cell reconstitution after alpha-beta-depleted transplantation in children. The TCRbeta library was prepared with unique molecular identifiers. One entry per CDR3 protein results from TCRdb running MiXCR on the PCR reads. The data show some 240,000 distinct CDR3 sequences, approximately 9.7% seen once. Trimming stripped 1 base from V and 8 bases from J, with 0 bases between. The CDR3 has 10 residues. This clonotype was seen at least ten times. This TCR was recovered from a human donor who donated a stem cell graft to a child with SCID. This chain joins TRBV12-3 or TRBV12-4 and TRBJ2-1; D remains ambiguous. Here the sequenced sample was PBMCs from the stem cell graft donor, taken from the stem cell graft. The CDR3 sequence: CASSLDEQFF. For the CDR3, the DNA is TGTGCCAGCAGTTTAGATGAGCAGTTCTTC.